This is a list of T cell receptor beta chains from one sample in a study of blood T cell repertoires in COVID-19. The method was immunoSEQ multiplex PCR; TCRdb's version includes in-frame clones alone and lacks a portion of them. The table lists more than 200,000 clones, around 78% of them singletons, with just over 2.5% in the top ten. Sequenced material: peripheral blood. These receptors all come from a woman in her 70s with active or convalescent COVID-19. Both conserved end residues are part of each CDR3.

V	J	CDR3
TRBV9	TRBJ2-2	CASSVLAGLPSTGELFF
TRBV19	TRBJ1-5	CASSTLGHDQPQHF
TRBV6-5	TRBJ2-2	CASSSTSPNTGELFF
TRBV2	TRBJ2-6	CASIIGAPFRVLTF
TRBV18	TRBJ1-1	CASSPLGQAWRTEAFF
TRBV6-2/TRBV6-3	TRBJ1-5	CASSATGGAIGFDSNQPQHF
TRBV7-2	TRBJ2-5	CASSLEGARQETQYF
TRBV27	TRBJ2-7	CASSLSILAGGQDEQYF
TRBV19	TRBJ2-2	CASSRGTSTRNTGELFF
TRBV19	TRBJ2-3	CASRASTGGTDTQYF
TRBV5-1	TRBJ1-4	CASSLVGQGNEKLFF
TRBV5-4	TRBJ1-2	CASSERTGGAYGYTF
TRBV5-6	TRBJ2-2	CASSLVPGRNTGELFF
TRBV5-1	TRBJ2-5	CASSLQGIQETQYF
TRBV12-3/TRBV12-4	TRBJ2-1	CASSFSGYEQFF
TRBV7-2	TRBJ1-5	CASSLGFGELPQHF
TRBV4-2	TRBJ2-2	CASSHPRRGGKGGELFF
TRBV19	TRBJ1-3	CASSINMGNTIYF
TRBV6-5	TRBJ2-1	CASSFLPQGNEQFF
TRBV4-2	TRBJ1-5	CASSQESGGQGKPQHF
TRBV2	TRBJ1-5	CASRDKDSGNQPQHF
TRBV18	TRBJ2-3	CASVLAGPSTDTQYF
TRBV5-4	TRBJ2-7	CASSRRDRAPSEQYF
TRBV6-5	TRBJ2-5	CASSYGGTGGGETQYF
TRBV6-5	TRBJ1-5	CASSYSGHGPQHF
TRBV5-1	TRBJ2-7	CASSLGARITYEQYF
TRBV3-1/TRBV3-2	TRBJ1-4	CASSQDRTGGKLFF
TRBV19	TRBJ1-1	CASSLGQANTEAFF
TRBV11-2	TRBJ1-4	CASSLDFTASNEKLFF
TRBV19	TRBJ1-3	CASSIRTGGNTIYF
TRBV7-8	TRBJ1-6	CASSLASGLYNSPLHF
TRBV27	TRBJ1-3	CASSSRGRPSGNTIYF
TRBV6-2/TRBV6-3	TRBJ1-2	CASSYVGGYTF
TRBV19	TRBJ1-5	CASTRAGQPLDSNQPQHF
TRBV7-2	TRBJ2-7	CASSFKASGTYEQYF
TRBV4-1	TRBJ2-2	CASSQVPGAGNGELFF
TRBV9	TRBJ1-2	CASSAEWVTMGYTF
TRBV4-1	TRBJ1-1	CASSQARIIGNTEAFF
TRBV3-1/TRBV3-2	TRBJ1-1	CASSQDSGGAWTEAFF
TRBV3-1/TRBV3-2	TRBJ1-6	CASSQDIRYNSPLHF
TRBV5-4	TRBJ1-4	CASSLTGGAGNEKLFF
TRBV5-1	TRBJ2-3	CASSLGGSAVNTQYF
TRBV7-3	TRBJ2-3	CASSLLLQDTQYF
TRBV6-5	TRBJ1-1	CASSYLGGDTEAFF
TRBV5-1	TRBJ1-1	CASSSLTETEAFF
TRBV24-1	TRBJ2-7	CATSDRPTGWRSYEQYF
TRBV7-9	TRBJ2-2	CASSFVYRINTGELFF
TRBV5-3	TRBJ1-3	CARRLGGRGPSSGNTIYF
TRBV14	TRBJ1-2	CASSFDRGYGYTF
TRBV7-8	TRBJ2-6	CASTRSRVISGANVLTF
TRBV18	TRBJ2-1	CASSLAGGNYNEQFF
TRBV18	TRBJ1-5	CASSLQTGYSNQPQHF
TRBV5-1	TRBJ2-7	CASSKPGTDSYEQYF
TRBV28	TRBJ2-7	CASTDRYEQYF
TRBV19	TRBJ1-6	CASTTDLDSPLHF
TRBV28	TRBJ2-2	CASKRGWAGELFF
TRBV2	TRBJ2-2	CASSGGLAGPGELFF